This T cell receptor beta chain came from a study of CD8+ T cells in alopecia areata (dated 2018 in TCRdb). Regarding the research as a whole: The treated patients, all with moderate-to-severe alopecia areata, were enrolled in an open-label pilot trial of oral tofacitinib given at 5 to 10 mg twice daily. For the treated patients, the SALT score, which quantifies what percentage of scalp surface area is affected, served as the measure of disease severity. Scalp tissue and sorted CD4+ and CD8+ peripheral blood T cells from patchy and totalis/universalis alopecia areata patients and from healthy controls were covered by human TCRbeta sequencing. Patients stayed on tofacitinib for 6 to 18 months and then had 6 months of follow-up off drug so that delayed response and recurrence could be assessed. Tofacitinib-treated patients had biopsies at baseline and at 4 and 24 weeks of treatment, with a later scalp biopsy in several patients. TCRbeta CDR3 regions were amplified by immunoSEQ multiplex PCR using 35 Vbeta forward and 13 Jbeta reverse primers. Scalp clonality was compared across normal scalp (n=4), patchy alopecia areata scalp (n=8), and alopecia totalis/universalis scalp (n=8). In both human patients and the C3H/HeJ mouse model, the study applied high-throughput TCRbeta sequencing to look at T cell clonal expansion in alopecia areata. RNA was extracted with the PAXgene miRNA kit for fixed scalp, the miRNeasy kit for PBMCs, and the RNeasy kit for mouse skin.

The treatment or condition label of this sample denotes: oral pan-JAK inhibitor, 5-10 mg twice daily. Lesional scalp punch biopsies and peripheral blood were collected from alopecia areata patients. PBMCs were isolated by density centrifugation and stained for CD3, CD4 and CD8, after which CD4+ and CD8+ T cells were sorted on a FACSAria. The paper's findings and limits, for the study overall: During tofacitinib treatment, many expanded lesional clones remained in scalp and blood, and this persistence may partly explain relapse after treatment is stopped. The treated cohort was small, with a single nonresponder, so links between baseline CD8+ expansion and response need larger studies. Tofacitinib significantly decreased scalp clonality and the number of expanded CD8+ clones among the top 100 scalp clones. Resident alphabeta T cells in normal human skin are also sequenced, complicating scalp TCR repertoire analysis, unlike mouse skin dominated by gammadelta T cells. Lesional scalp, especially in alopecia totalis/universalis, showed higher clonality and more expanded CD8+ clones than normal scalp, suggesting antigenic drive. Shared TCR sequences between patients were less evident than in mice, which may be partly attributable to HLA diversity in the patient population.

Trimming at the junction amounts to 6 bases on V and 3 bases on J, and the germline ends lie 9 bases apart. There are 11 amino acids in the CDR3, from cysteine to phenylalanine inclusive. Solely the CDR3 DNA is kept, with 33 bases framed from the first base. For CDR1 and CDR2, the germline V gene lists SQVTM and ANQGSEA. Libraries were built with the immunoSEQ multiplex PCR assay. For TCR sequencing, RNA was extracted from every sample and reverse transcribed into cDNA to serve as template. First-strand cDNA was synthesized with SuperScript III using a 2:1 mix of oligo-dT and random hexamers. A synthetic immune receptor repertoire was used to assess amplification bias, and residual bias was removed computationally. Concerning the study's data processing: Raw reads were preprocessed to remove errors, and CDR3 was defined by IMGT conventions from the conserved cysteine to phenylalanine. Clonality was computed by normalizing Shannon entropy by log2 of the number of productive unique TCRs and subtracting the result from 1. Whether each scalp clone was CD4 or CD8 was inferred by checking scalp TCRbeta sequences against the CD4 and CD8 repertoires from sorted blood. TCRdb took this table from immuneACCESS and kept in-frame rearrangements with V and J called. Such tables lack part of the clones; where checked against another copy, unresolved V genes explain under half of the gap, and the rest is unexplained. For V, J and clone size, that table is used; D and trimming come from the DNA. The sample has around 100,000 clones on record, over 75% of them singletons. Over 8.5% of the sample rests with the top ten.

Details on this clone: The target of this receptor is not known. The sample holds no much larger clone one base away, and base qualities are not on file.

The receptor's source is a human donor with alopecia areata. Sequencing used CD8+ T cells sorted from blood, obtained at approximately week 31, from a patient treated with tofacitinib. Recombination linked TRBV29-1 to TRBJ2-7; matching of 5 bases hints at TRBD1 as the D gene. The CDR3 protein is CSVDQGYEQYF. The DNA is TGCAGCGTGGATCAGGGCTACGAGCAGTACTTC.